The present T cell receptor (beta chain) was sequenced within a study of regulatory T cells in long-lasting Graves disease. Sequencing libraries for TCR beta were prepared with iRepertoire HTBI primers and Arm-PCR of CDR3 regions. Each CDR3 protein is one row after TCRdb ran MiXCR on the multiplex PCR reads. The sample lists 500,000 or so distinct CDR3 sequences, around 15% occurring once. As to time point: newly diagnosed GD, antithyroid drugs for less than 3 months. RNA from PBMCs was the source of the TCR library. Germline lookup yields CDR1 SNHLY and CDR2 FYNNEI. This CDR3 contains 12 residues. Trimming cost V 5 bases and J 7 bases, with 9 bases left between them. This clonotype was observed at least ten times. A further study also used this sample, focusing on T cells in Graves' hyperthyroidism and ophthalmopathy.

The J gene is TRBJ1-5, the V gene TRBV2; D may be TRBD1 (5 bases). Material: peripheral blood mononuclear cells (PBMCs), obtained at new diagnosis, from a patient treated with antithyroid drugs. This TCR was sampled from a woman between 50 and 59 years old with Graves disease. The CDR3 protein is CASSSRDQPQHF. The DNA for the CDR3 is TGTGCCAGCAGTTCCAGGGACCAGCCCCAGCATTTT. The full variable domain, rest sourced from reference TRBV2 and TRBJ1-5, is EPEVTQTPSHQVTQMGQEVILRCVPISNHLYFYWYRQILGQKVEFLVSFYNNEISEKSEIFDDQFSVERPDGSNFTLKIRSTKLEDSAMYFCASSSRDQPQHFGDGTRLSIL.